These 31 T cell receptor beta chains share one sample of origin, sequenced in a study of blood T cell repertoires in COVID-19 (dated by TCRdb to the early 2020s). The library was prepared using the immunoSEQ multiplex PCR assay. TCRdb limited this immuneACCESS table to in-frame rearrangements with V and J called. A share of clones is missing; checked studies link under half to unresolved V genes, and the rest is unexplained. The sample contains around 250,000 clones, about 88% of them found a single time. Approximately 7.2% of the sample is taken by the ten largest. Source material: peripheral blood. Receptors were obtained from a woman aged 65 to 85 with active or convalescent COVID-19.

The V call is TRBV5-6, the J call TRBJ2-3, with D perhaps matching TRBD1 (5 bases). The germline gives CDR1 SGHDT, CDR2 YYEEEE. The ends were cut back, 1 base at V and 4 bases at J, with 7 bases in the middle. This CDR3 has 13 amino acids. The CDR3 nucleotides read TGTGCCAGCAGCTTGTCAGGGTCAGATACGCAGTATTTT. Translating it yields CASSLSGSDTQYF.

This clone was seen once. The genes are TRBV5-1 and TRBJ1-4; 7 bases agree with TRBD1. This CDR3 is built from 17 residues. The germline gives CDR1 SGHRS, CDR2 YFSETQ. With V trimmed by 2 bases and J by 7 bases, 14 bases remained unmatched. The CDR3 DNA reads TGCGCCAGCAGCTTATCACTTACAGGGGCGTTAGGTGAAAAACTGTTTTTT. This codes for CASSLSLTGALGEKLFF. Full variable domain (outside the CDR3, taken from reference TRBV5-1 and TRBJ1-4): KAGVTQTPRYLIKTRGQQVTLSCSPISGHRSVSWYQQTPGQGLQFLFEYFSETQRNKGNFPGRFSGRQFSNSRSEMNVSTLELGDSALYLCASSLSLTGALGEKLFFGSGTQLSVL.

This rearrangement joins TRBV7-6 to TRBJ2-5; D remains unclear. V lost 5 bases and J 3 bases, leaving 7 bases between the germline ends. This CDR3 contains 12 residues. Germline-derived CDR1 and CDR2 are SGHVS and FNYEAQ. The CDR3 DNA reads TGTGCCAGCAGCGCGGTGGAAGAGACCCAGTACTTC. It translates to CASSAVEETQYF. The full variable domain, its missing parts supplied by reference TRBV7-6 and TRBJ2-5, is GAGVSQSPRYKVTKRGQDVALRCDPISGHVSLYWYRQALGQGPEFLTYFNYEAQQDKSGLPNDRFSAERPEGSISTLTIQRTEQRDSAMYRCASSAVEETQYFGPGTRLLVL.

The chain employs TRBV4-3 and TRBJ2-2; D remains unclear. Germline V CDR1 and CDR2: LGHNA, YSLEER. V lost 1 base and J lost 1, with 16 bases in between. The CDR3 has 18 amino acids. CDR3 in amino acids: CASSQAWLLPENTGELFF. The CDR3 DNA reads as TGCGCCAGCAGCCAAGCCTGGCTGCTCCCCGAGAACACCGGGGAGCTGTTTTTT.

This clone was seen more than once but under ten times. The chain has TRBV12-3 or TRBV12-4 and TRBJ2-2; a weak D match, TRBD2 (6 bases). The CDR3 length is 13 residues. V shed 4 bases and J shed 6 bases, with 9 bases lying between them. The CDR3 spells CASSWGVPGELFF. The CDR3 DNA reads as TGTGCCAGCAGTTGGGGGGTACCCGGGGAGCTGTTTTTT.

CDR3 protein: CASSVLGGGAYEQFF. Written as DNA, the CDR3 is TGTGCCAGCAGCGTCCTTGGAGGGGGGGCGTATGAGCAGTTCTTC. This rearrangement joins TRBV9 to TRBJ2-1, with D perhaps TRBD2 (7 bases). V was pared by 2 bases and J by 8 bases, with 17 bases between. Germline CDR1 SGDLS, CDR2 YYNGEE. This CDR3 has 15 residues.

The rearrangement uses TRBV11-2 and TRBJ1-3, with TRBD1 as a possible D gene (5 bases). This CDR3 region has 15 residues. The V end lost 1 base, the J end lost 4 bases, and 11 bases lay between the germline ends. Germline V gives CDR1 SGHAT, CDR2 FQNNGV. In DNA, the CDR3 is TGTGCCAGCAGCTTAGTTCCAGGGAAGGGAAACACCATATATTTT. It codes for CASSLVPGKGNTIYF.

The V call is TRBV4-1, the J call TRBJ1-2; D remains unclear. CDR3 length: 15 amino acids. Trimming removed 0 bases from V and 8 bases from J, with 16 bases in between. Germline CDR1 and CDR2: MGHRA and YSYEKL. The CDR3 reads CASSQDMVAPQGYTF. The CDR3 bases are TGCGCCAGCAGCCAAGATATGGTGGCACCCCAAGGCTACACCTTC.

The J gene is TRBJ1-5, the V gene TRBV6-2 or TRBV6-3; D gene unclear. V was shortened by 6 bases and J by 9 bases, with 18 bases between the two germline ends. Germline CDR1 reads MNHEY; CDR2 reads SVGEGT. This CDR3 is 14 amino acids long. CDR3 nucleotides: TGTGCCAGCAGCCGAGCCGGTTCGACTTCGCCCCAGCATTTT. It encodes CASSRAGSTSPQHF.

This chain connects TRBV11-2 to TRBJ2-7, with TRBD1 matching over 9 bases. Germline CDR1 and CDR2: SGHAT and FQNNGV. After removal of 5 bases from V and 4 bases from J, the junction contained 6 bases not matched to a gene. This CDR3 is built from 14 residues. CDR3 in DNA: TGTGCCAGCAGCATAGGGACAGGGAAGTACGAGCAGTACTTC. Protein: CASSIGTGKYEQYF.

This chain joins TRBV19 and TRBJ1-1; D is unclear. The CDR3 has 15 residues. Trimming removed 7 bases at V and 0 bases at J, with 15 bases between. Germline lookup yields CDR1 LNHDA and CDR2 SQIVND (reference sequence). The CDR3: CASNSGRLMNTEAFF. The CDR3 DNA is TGTGCCAGTAACTCTGGGCGTCTCATGAACACTGAAGCTTTCTTT.

This sequence joins TRBV6-5 and TRBJ1-6; D is uncertain. The CDR3 is 15 amino acids. V gave up 6 bases and J gave up 3 bases, with 12 bases separating them. Germline CDR1 reads MNHEY; CDR2 reads SVGAGI. The CDR3 is CASRRTVVYNSPLHF. The CDR3 bases are TGTGCCAGCAGGAGGACTGTTGTCTATAATTCACCCCTCCACTTT.

The chain joins TRBV3-1 (or the pseudogene TRBV3-2) to TRBJ1-2; D is perhaps TRBD1 (5 bases). The CDR3 covers 15 residues. The V and J ends lost 2 bases and 6 bases respectively, with 16 bases between them. Looked up from germline, CDR1 is LGHDT and CDR2 is YNNKEL (reference sequence). The CDR3 loop reads CASSQTQVRANGYTF. CDR3 DNA: TGTGCCAGCAGCCAAACACAGGTCAGGGCGAATGGCTACACCTTC.

This clone came up a few times. The rearrangement links TRBV14 to TRBJ1-4, with 8 positions matching TRBD1. This CDR3 spans 14 amino acids. CDR1 is SGHDN, CDR2 FVKESK, per germline. The V segment lost 4 bases and the J segment 5 bases; nucleotides outside the gene matches: 3. CDR3: CASSRQGSNEKLFF. CDR3 bases: TGTGCCAGCAGCCGACAGGGGTCCAATGAAAAACTGTTTTTT.

This clone has only one observation. CDR3 sequence: CASRFSGVSGNTIYF. The CDR3 DNA follows: TGTGCCAGCCGGTTTTCGGGGGTCTCTGGAAACACCATATATTTT. This chain joins TRBV6-5 and TRBJ1-3; a weak D match, TRBD1 (5 bases). Trimming left V 8 bases short and J 0 bases short, with 14 bases between. Looked up from germline, CDR1 is MNHEY and CDR2 is SVGAGI. This CDR3 has 15 amino acids.

The rearrangement joins TRBV18 to TRBJ1-1; 9 bases align to TRBD1. The CDR3 has 15 residues. J was trimmed by 8 bases and V by 6 bases; bases with no gene match: 13. The germline CDR1 and CDR2 sequences are KGHSH and LQKENI. In DNA, the CDR3 is TGTGCCAGCTCCCGCCAGGGACAGGGAAACGTCGAAGCTTTCTTT. This translates into CASSRQGQGNVEAFF.

Here the CDR3 DNA reads TGTGCCATCAGTGGGCGTGGGGACAGGGAAAATGAGCAGTTCTTC. Its translation: CAISGRGDRENEQFF. The genes are TRBV10-3 and TRBJ2-1; 9 bases map to TRBD1. In germline, CDR1 is ENHRY, CDR2 SYGVKD. The CDR3 length is 15 residues. V was pared by 4 bases and J by 7 bases, with 8 bases of the junction left unmatched.

This chain connects TRBV7-9 to TRBJ2-3; the match to TRBD2 covers 10 bases. Looked up from germline, CDR1 is SEHNR and CDR2 is FQNEAQ (reference sequence). Trimming cost V 5 bases and J 5 bases; bases outside gene matches: 4. This CDR3 region has 14 residues. The CDR3: CASSLRLAGDTQYF. CDR3 nucleotide sequence: TGTGCCAGCAGCCTAAGACTAGCGGGAGATACGCAGTATTTT.

The chain carries TRBV7-3 and TRBJ2-5; no definite D call. The V gene's germline CDR1 is SGHTA and CDR2 FQGTGA. With 5 bases removed from V and 5 bases from J, the gap between germline ends came to 15 bases. This CDR3 contains 14 residues. CDR3 protein: CASSLTPVGETQYF. The CDR3 bases are TGTGCCAGCAGCCTCACCCCGGTCGGGGAGACCCAGTACTTC.

This clone was counted ten times or more. The chain combines TRBV7-2 with TRBJ1-5; no clear D gene. The CDR3 has 16 residues. V lost 1 base and J 2 bases, leaving 12 bases between the germline ends. CDR1 and CDR2 from the germline V gene are SGHTA and FQGNSA. As DNA, the CDR3 is TGTGCCAGCAGCTTAGTGGCGGGGATGGGCAATCAGCCCCAGCATTTT. This codes for CASSLVAGMGNQPQHF. The whole variable domain, filled in from reference TRBV7-2 and TRBJ1-5, reads GAGVSQSPSNKVTEKGKDVELRCDPISGHTALYWYRQSLGQGLEFLIYFQGNSAPDKSGLPSDRFSAERTGGSVSTLTIQRTQQEDSAVYLCASSLVAGMGNQPQHFGDGTRLSIL.

This clone appeared a single time. This chain connects TRBV27 to TRBJ2-1; D is perhaps TRBD2 (7 bases). The CDR3 extends over 14 amino acids. V was clipped by 5 bases and J by 8 bases, with 16 bases between them. Germline V gives CDR1 MNHEY, CDR2 SMNVEV (reference sequence). For the CDR3, the DNA is TGTGCCAGCAGTCGTATGGGGGGGGCCTATGAGCAGTTCTTC. This gives the protein CASSRMGGAYEQFF.

J is TRBJ1-2 and V is TRBV27, with 8 bases that match TRBD1. Trimming cost V 5 bases and J 2 bases; bases outside gene matches: 7. Germline lookup yields CDR1 MNHEY and CDR2 SMNVEV (reference sequence). The CDR3 consists of 15 residues. The CDR3 DNA is TGTGCCAGCAGTCCGGGCGACAGGGGCAACTATGGCTACACCTTC. Its protein product is CASSPGDRGNYGYTF.

This clone was picked up one time. The V gene is TRBV10-3, the J gene TRBJ1-4; 11 bases map to TRBD1. Germline CDR1 and CDR2: ENHRY and SYGVKD. The CDR3 runs 16 residues. Trimming removed 5 bases from V and 5 bases from J; junction bases left unmatched: 7. This CDR3 reads CAISPGQGEGNEKLFF. DNA of the CDR3: TGTGCCATCAGTCCGGGACAGGGGGAGGGGAATGAAAAACTGTTTTTT.

This chain connects TRBV18 to TRBJ1-2; 8 bases are a match to TRBD1. Germline V CDR1 and CDR2: KGHSH, LQKENI. After removal of 3 bases from V and 8 bases from J, the junction contained 14 bases not matched to a gene. The CDR3 is made up of 16 amino acids. As DNA, the CDR3 is TGTGCCAGCTCACCCCGGGAAGACAGGGGAGTCTTCGGCTACACCTTC. It encodes CASSPREDRGVFGYTF.

This chain connects TRBV7-9 to TRBJ1-1; no firm D call. This CDR3 contains 13 residues. The V gene's germline CDR1 is SEHNR and CDR2 FQNEAQ (reference sequence). V dropped 6 bases and J dropped 8 bases, with 16 bases sitting between them. CDR3 amino acids: CASRVTVFLEAFF. The CDR3 DNA sequence: TGTGCCAGCAGGGTAACTGTATTCCTAGAAGCTTTCTTT. The complete variable domain, with remaining parts taken from reference TRBV7-9 and TRBJ1-1, reads DTGVSQNPRHKITKRGQNVTFRCDPISEHNRLYWYRQTLGQGPEFLTYFQNEAQLEKSRLLSDRFSAERPKGSFSTLEIQRTEQGDSAMYLCASRVTVFLEAFFGQGTRLTVV.

The rearrangement joins TRBV27 to TRBJ1-2, with TRBD1 matching 9 bases. The CDR3 runs to 15 residues. Losses at the gene ends were 5 bases for V and 2 bases for J; bases not matched to a gene: 6. Germline-derived CDR1 and CDR2 are MNHEY and SMNVEV (reference sequence). The CDR3 DNA reads as TGTGCCAGCAGTCCGGACAGGGGAGGGAACTATGGCTACACCTTC. This encodes CASSPDRGGNYGYTF.

The chain joins TRBV5-4 to TRBJ1-3, with TRBD1 identical over 9 bases. V trimming: 3 bases; J trimming: 0 bases; junction bases outside the gene matches: 1. The CDR3 is made up of 15 amino acids. Germline V lookup: CDR1 SGHNT, CDR2 YYREEE (reference sequence). This CDR3 reads CASSSDRGSGNTIYF. CDR3 nucleotide sequence: TGTGCCAGCAGCTCGGACAGGGGCTCTGGAAACACCATATATTTT.

V usage is TRBV7-6 and J usage is TRBJ1-1, with a possible D match to TRBD1 (5 bases). This CDR3 spans 15 amino acids. The V gene's germline CDR1 is SGHVS and CDR2 FNYEAQ. V gave up 1 base and J gave up 4 bases, with 13 bases separating them. Here the CDR3 DNA reads TGTGCCAGCAGCTTAGGGGGGGGTTTCGGCACTGAAGCTTTCTTT. It is translated as CASSLGGGFGTEAFF.

The chain joins TRBV18 to TRBJ2-1; D is unclear. Germline V gene sequence: CDR1 KGHSH, CDR2 LQKENI. V was clipped by 3 bases and J by 7 bases, with 7 bases between them. The CDR3 extends over 12 amino acids. The CDR3 here is CASSPRRNEQFF. The CDR3 DNA reads TGTGCCAGCTCACCGAGGCGTAATGAGCAGTTCTTC.

V and J are TRBV5-1 and TRBJ1-2, with D possibly matching TRBD1 (5 bases). This CDR3 has 15 amino acids. V was cut by 0 bases and J by 2 bases, with 11 bases left in between. Germline V lookup: CDR1 SGHRS, CDR2 YFSETQ. The CDR3 is CASSLGGAGNYGYTF. The CDR3 bases are TGCGCCAGCAGCTTGGGGGGCGCGGGAAACTATGGCTACACCTTC.

The genes are TRBV4-2 and TRBJ2-5; D may be TRBD2 (7 bases). The CDR3 spans 16 residues. V was shortened by 2 bases and J by 0 bases, with 13 bases between the two germline ends. Germline V CDR1 and CDR2: LGHNA, YNFKEQ. CDR3 bases: TGTGCCAGCAGCCAAAGGGGGGGCAGGAACCAAGAGACCCAGTACTTC. Residues: CASSQRGGRNQETQYF.